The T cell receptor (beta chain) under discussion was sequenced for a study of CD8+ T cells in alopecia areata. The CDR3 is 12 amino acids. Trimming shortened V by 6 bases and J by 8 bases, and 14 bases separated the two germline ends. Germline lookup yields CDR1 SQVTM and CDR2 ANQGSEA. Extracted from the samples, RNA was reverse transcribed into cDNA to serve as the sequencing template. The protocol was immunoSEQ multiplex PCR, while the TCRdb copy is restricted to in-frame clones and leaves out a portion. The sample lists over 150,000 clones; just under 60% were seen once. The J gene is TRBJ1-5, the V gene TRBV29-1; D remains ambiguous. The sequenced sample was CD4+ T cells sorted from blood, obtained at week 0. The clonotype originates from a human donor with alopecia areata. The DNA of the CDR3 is TGCAGCGTGTACACGGGAGGTGAGCCCCAGCATTTT. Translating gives CSVYTGGEPQHF. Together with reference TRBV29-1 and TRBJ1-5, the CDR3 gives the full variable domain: SAVISQKPSRDICQRGTSLTIQCQVDSQVTMMFWYRQQPGQSLTLIATANQGSEATYESGFVIDKFPISRPNLTFSTLTVSNMSPEDSSIYLCSVYTGGEPQHFGDGTRLSIL.